This TCR beta chain was observed in a study of regulatory T cells in long-lasting Graves disease. Study context: Graves' patients who were just diagnosed had used antithyroid drugs for under 3 months.

This clonotype was detected ten times or more. Sample time point: newly diagnosed GD, antithyroid drugs for less than 3 months. TCR sequences were obtained from RNA taken from PBMCs. Construction of TCR beta libraries relied on iRepertoire HTBI primers and on Arm-PCR targeting CDR3 regions. One entry per CDR3 protein, called by TCRdb with MiXCR from the multiplex PCR reads. The sample holds under 250,000 distinct CDR3 sequences, 20% to 25% seen once. Sequenced here: peripheral blood mononuclear cells (PBMCs), sampled at new diagnosis, from a patient treated with antithyroid drugs. The origin of this receptor is a female donor with Graves disease.

The CDR3 sequence: CASRGWNSDSYEQYF. CDR3 DNA: TGTGCCAGCAGAGGGTGGAACAGTGACTCCTACGAGCAGTACTTC. The chain has TRBV6-1 and TRBJ2-7; D gene uncertain. Germline assignment: CDR1 MNHNS and CDR2 SASEGT. The CDR3 spans 15 residues. Trimming took 6 bases from V and 0 from J, leaving 15 bases between them.